A single sample gave rise to the 22 T cell receptor beta chains below, sequenced in a study of graft-versus-host responses after intestinal transplantation. Assay used: immunoSEQ multiplex PCR; TCRdb lists only in-frame clones, some missing. Among about 85,000 clones listed, roughly four fifths were seen once. No antigen has been identified for these receptors. The specimen comprised unstimulated CD4+ T cells sorted from spleen or lymph node cells, sampled before intestinal transplant. These receptors all stem from a human donor who received an intestinal transplant.

The chain joins TRBV25-1 to TRBJ2-7, with 7 bases that match TRBD2. The V gene end was trimmed by 3 bases and the J gene end by 3 bases; junction bases not matched to a gene: 2. Germline loops: CDR1 MGHDK, CDR2 SYGVNS. The CDR3 spans 13 residues. CDR3 protein: CASSEGGYYEQYF. The CDR3 nucleotides read TGTGCCAGCAGTGAGGGGGGGTACTACGAGCAGTACTTC.

This clone was seen more than once but under ten times. The V and J genes are TRBV10-2 and TRBJ2-1; 13 nucleotides line up with TRBD2. The CDR3 extends over 17 amino acids. Germline assignment: CDR1 WSHSY and CDR2 SAAADI. The ends lost 2 bases at V and 5 bases at J; junction bases unmatched: 6. The CDR3 loop reads CASSEPPGLAGNNEQFF. DNA of the CDR3: TGCGCCAGCAGTGAGCCACCGGGACTAGCGGGAAACAATGAGCAGTTCTTC.

The V call is TRBV27, the J call TRBJ2-4; D unresolved. Per germline, CDR1 MNHEY and CDR2 SMNVEV (reference sequence). The CDR3 length is 16 residues. V shed 5 bases and J shed 2 bases, with 16 bases lying between them. The CDR3 loop reads CASSPRLARTKNIQYF. The CDR3 DNA sequence: TGTGCCAGCAGTCCCCGACTCGCAAGAACCAAAAACATTCAGTACTTC.

The CDR3 DNA sequence: TGCACCAGCAGCCACGGATATGACAGCCAGAATGAAAAACTGTTTTTT. Translation: CTSSHGYDSQNEKLFF. The V gene is TRBV1, the J gene TRBJ1-4; the table's D call, TRBD1, was not checked against the DNA. TRBV1 is shown as a pseudogene. This CDR3 is 16 amino acids long.

The rearrangement uses TRBV5-1 and TRBJ2-5; D is unresolved. The CDR3 is 15 residues long. The germline V and J ends were trimmed by 3 bases and 5 bases, with 17 bases remaining between them. The germline gives CDR1 SGHRS, CDR2 YFSETQ. CDR3 DNA: TGCGCCAGCAGCTGGGCAGAGCAACCTCACGAGACCCAGTACTTC. Translated, it gives CASSWAEQPHETQYF.

This clone has only a few counts. This chain joins TRBV2 and TRBJ1-2; 8 nucleotides align to TRBD1. V gave up 4 bases and J gave up 4 bases; unmatched junction bases: 8. The CDR3 is made up of 15 amino acids. The germline V gene has CDR1 SNHLY and CDR2 FYNNEI. The CDR3 sequence: CASSGQGRQSYGYTF. CDR3 coding DNA: TGTGCCAGCAGTGGACAGGGGAGACAGAGCTATGGCTACACCTTC.

This chain connects TRBV7-8 to TRBJ2-5, with 8 positions matching TRBD1. Germline CDR1 is SGHVS and CDR2 is FQNEAQ. There are 15 residues in the CDR3. The V segment lost 5 bases and the J segment 5 bases; nucleotides outside the gene matches: 10. CDR3 residues: CASSTRDRRRETQYF. The CDR3 nucleotides are TGTGCCAGCAGCACCCGGGACAGGCGCCGGGAGACCCAGTACTTC.

The CDR3 nucleotides are TGTGCCAGCAGCTTAGAATCTAGCTGGTTCTTC. Residues: CASSLESSWFF. The gene calls are TRBV7-9 and TRBJ2-1; TRBD2 might be the D (5 bases). The CDR3 extends over 11 amino acids. The germline V gene has CDR1 SEHNR and CDR2 FQNEAQ (reference sequence). Trimming left V 1 base short and J 15 bases short, with 10 bases between.

This rearrangement joins TRBV5-1 to TRBJ2-2; D unclear. Germline V lookup: CDR1 SGHRS, CDR2 YFSETQ. The CDR3 extends over 15 amino acids. V was trimmed by 4 bases and J by 2 bases, leaving 12 bases between them. The CDR3 is CASSIVSGNTGELFF. CDR3 nucleotide sequence: TGCGCCAGCAGCATTGTTTCCGGTAACACCGGGGAGCTGTTTTTT.

CDR3 sequence (DNA): TGTGCCAGCAGCTCCCGGGTCGCCACCTACGAGCAGTACTTC. Protein sequence: CASSSRVATYEQYF. This chain joins TRBV7-8 and TRBJ2-7; D is unclear. Germline CDR1 and CDR2: SGHVS and FQNEAQ. The CDR3 spans 14 residues. V was pared by 4 bases and J by 2 bases, with 12 bases between.

This clone appeared a few times. The V gene is TRBV10-3, the J gene TRBJ2-2, with 8 bases fitting TRBD2. The CDR3 totals 14 residues. Germline trimming cut 6 bases from V and 1 base from J; bases unmatched to any gene: 1. Germline V gives CDR1 ENHRY, CDR2 SYGVKD. The CDR3 region has the DNA TGTGCCATCAGGCTAGCGGGGAACACCGGGGAGCTGTTTTTT. Translating it yields CAIRLAGNTGELFF.

The V and J genes are TRBV28 and TRBJ1-2; D perhaps matches TRBD1 (6 bases). The length of the CDR3 is 12 residues. Germline lookup yields CDR1 MDHEN and CDR2 SYDVKM. The ends were cut back, 4 bases at V and 5 bases at J, with 8 bases in the middle. CDR3 bases: TGTGCCAGCAGTTACGGACAGTATGGCTACACCTTC. This translates into CASSYGQYGYTF.

This clone was seen repeatedly, ten times or more. The CDR3 sequence: CASSQESAQIISLHF. The DNA of the CDR3 is TGCGCCAGCAGCCAAGAAAGCGCCCAAATCATATCCCTCCACTTT. The chain carries TRBV4-1 and TRBJ1-6; D is uncertain. V was shortened by 0 bases and J by 14 bases, with 17 bases between the two germline ends. The germline V gene encodes CDR1 MGHRA and CDR2 YSYEKL. The CDR3 has 15 residues.

This clone was seen just once. The V and J genes are TRBV27 and TRBJ2-7, with TRBD2 matching 9 bases. This CDR3 is built from 17 residues. Trimming cost V 5 bases and J 4 bases; bases outside gene matches: 15. The V gene's germline CDR1 is MNHEY and CDR2 SMNVEV (reference sequence). As DNA, the CDR3 is TGTGCCAGCAGTCCCCACGGGGGCGCGGGGGGGCAGTACGAGCAGTACTTC. It translates to CASSPHGGAGGQYEQYF.

The CDR3 sequence is CASSLIGRTEAFF. Written as DNA, the CDR3 is TGTGCCAGCAGTTTAATTGGCAGGACTGAAGCTTTCTTT. The gene calls are TRBV28 and TRBJ1-1; the D is unclear. Germline CDR1 MDHEN, CDR2 SYDVKM. This CDR3 has 13 residues. V gave up 2 bases and J gave up 5 bases, with 9 bases separating them.

This rearrangement joins TRBV28 to TRBJ2-1; 7 bases map to TRBD2. CDR1 is MDHEN and CDR2 is SYDVKM in the germline V gene. The CDR3 spans 14 residues. V lost 5 bases, J lost 6 bases, and 7 bases stayed unmatched. DNA for the CDR3: TGTGCCAGCAGTCCCCGGGACTACTTCAATGAGCAGTTCTTC. This gives the protein CASSPRDYFNEQFF.

V gene TRBV7-6 combines with J gene TRBJ2-7, with TRBD2 as a possible D gene (6 bases). V lost 4 bases and J lost 6, with 10 bases in between. Germline values: CDR1 SGHVS, CDR2 FNYEAQ. The CDR3 has 12 amino acids. CDR3 DNA: TGTGCCAGCAGCTCCGCGGGATTCGAGCAGTACTTC. Translating it yields CASSSAGFEQYF.

The rearrangement uses TRBV7-8 and TRBJ2-2; 7 bases align to TRBD1. Germline V lookup: CDR1 SGHVS, CDR2 FQNEAQ. CDR3 length: 14 residues. The V and J ends lost 1 base and 6 bases, in that order; junction bases with no gene match: 2. In DNA, the CDR3 is TGTGCCAGCAGCTTAGGAGGGGGCGCCGGGGAGCTGTTTTTT. Translated: CASSLGGGAGELFF.

Remarks on this clone: The sample holds other DNA sequences that translate to the same CDR3. V gene TRBV2 combines with J gene TRBJ2-3; TRBD2 matches 14 bases. From germline, CDR1 is SNHLY and CDR2 FYNNEI. The CDR3 length is 16 residues. V lost 3 bases, J lost 6 bases, and 5 bases stayed unmatched. The CDR3 coding sequence is TGTGCCAGCAGTGAGGGACTAGCGGGGGTATATGATACGCAGTATTTT. Amino acids: CASSEGLAGVYDTQYF.

V usage is TRBV5-1 and J usage is TRBJ1-2, with no clear D. This CDR3 comprises 12 residues. The germline V gene has CDR1 SGHRS and CDR2 YFSETQ. Trimming removed 3 bases from V and 6 bases from J, with 9 bases in between. CDR3 protein: CASSSDGDGYTF. The CDR3 nucleotides are TGCGCCAGCAGCTCGGACGGGGATGGCTACACCTTC.

In DNA, the CDR3 is TGTGCCAGTAGTATTTTGGGAGAACTGGTGGGCTACACCTTC. Protein: CASSILGELVGYTF. This sequence joins TRBV19 and TRBJ1-2, with no clear D. Trimming left V 3 bases short and J 8 bases short, with 16 bases between. Germline V gene lookup returns CDR1 LNHDA and CDR2 SQIVND (reference sequence). CDR3 length equals 14 residues.

The chain links TRBV6-5 to TRBJ2-7; TRBD1 matches at 10 bases. Germline CDR1 is MNHEY and CDR2 is SVGAGI. This CDR3 is 15 amino acids long. V lost 6 bases, J lost 3 bases, and 8 bases stayed unmatched. This CDR3 is CASSHRDRGNYEQYF. CDR3 nucleotides: TGTGCCAGCAGCCACCGGGACAGGGGTAACTACGAGCAGTACTTC.